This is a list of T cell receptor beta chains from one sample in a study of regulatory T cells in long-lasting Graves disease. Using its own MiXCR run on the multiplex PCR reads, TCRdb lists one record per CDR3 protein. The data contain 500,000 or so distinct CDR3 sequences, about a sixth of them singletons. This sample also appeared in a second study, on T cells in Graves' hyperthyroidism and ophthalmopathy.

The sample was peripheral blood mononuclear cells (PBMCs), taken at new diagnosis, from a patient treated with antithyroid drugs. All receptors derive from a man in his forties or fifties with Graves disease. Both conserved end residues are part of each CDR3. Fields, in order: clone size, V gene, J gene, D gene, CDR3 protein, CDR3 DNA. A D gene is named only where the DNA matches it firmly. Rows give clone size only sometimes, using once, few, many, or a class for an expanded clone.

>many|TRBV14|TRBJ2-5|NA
CASSQVGQETQYF
TGTGCCAGCAGCCAAGTGGGGCAAGAGACCCAGTACTTC
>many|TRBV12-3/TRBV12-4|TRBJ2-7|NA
CASSFWGSGYEQYF
TGTGCCAGCAGTTTTTGGGGGAGTGGTTACGAGCAGTACTTC
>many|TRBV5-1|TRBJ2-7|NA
CASSLEGPLPYEQYF
TGCGCCAGCAGCTTGGAGGGTCCCCTGCCTTACGAGCAGTACTTC
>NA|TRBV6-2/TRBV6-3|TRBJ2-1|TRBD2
CASSYGLAGNYNEQFF
TGTGCCAGCAGTTACGGCCTAGCGGGTAACTACAATGAGCAGTTCTTC
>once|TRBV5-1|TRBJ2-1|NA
CASSLVTRTNEQFF
TGCGCCAGCAGCTTAGTGACCAGGACCAATGAGCAGTTCTTC
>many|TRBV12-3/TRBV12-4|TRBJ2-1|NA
CASSLERESYNEQFF
TGTGCCAGCAGTTTAGAACGGGAGTCATACAATGAGCAGTTCTTC
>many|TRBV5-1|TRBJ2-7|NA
CASSLESSYEQYF
TGTGCCAGCAGTTTGGAGAGCTCCTACGAGCAGTACTTC
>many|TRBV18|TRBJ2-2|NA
CASSPTPGELFF
TGTGCCAGCTCACCGACCCCAGGGGAGCTGTTTTTT
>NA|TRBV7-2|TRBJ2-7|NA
CASSWGGGDSSYEQYF
TGTGCCAGCAGCTGGGGGGGGGGGGACAGCTCCTACGAGCAGTACTTC
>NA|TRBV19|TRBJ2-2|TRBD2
CASSSRTSGRNGELFF
TGTGCCAGTAGTTCCCGGACTAGCGGGAGGAACGGGGAGCTGTTTTTT
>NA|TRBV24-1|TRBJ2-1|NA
CATSASTGKYNEQFF
TGTGCCACCAGTGCGTCTACAGGGAAATACAATGAGCAGTTCTTC
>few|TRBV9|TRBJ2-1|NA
CASSPRDSDNEQFF
TGTGCCAGCAGCCCGAGGGACTCCGACAATGAGCAGTTCTTC
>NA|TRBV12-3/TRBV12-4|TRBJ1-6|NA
CASSSGFNSPLHF
TGTGCCAGCAGTTCGGGATTTAATTCACCCCTCCACTTT
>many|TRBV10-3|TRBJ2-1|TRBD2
CAISERTGTSRSYNEQFF
TGTGCCATCAGTGAGCGAACAGGGACTAGCAGGTCCTACAATGAGCAGTTCTTC
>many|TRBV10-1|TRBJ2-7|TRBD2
CASSDPGTSGSEQYF
TGCGCCAGCAGTGACCCCGGGACTAGCGGGAGTGAGCAGTACTTC
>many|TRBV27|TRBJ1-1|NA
CASSASGANTEAFF
TGTGCCAGCAGTGCCTCAGGGGCTAACACTGAAGCTTTCTTT
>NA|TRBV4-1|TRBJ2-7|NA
CASSQLQGLYEQYF
TGCGCCAGCAGCCAACTCCAGGGCCTTTACGAGCAGTACTTC
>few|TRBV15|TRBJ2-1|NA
CATSREGGEQFF
TGTGCCACCAGCAGAGAAGGGGGTGAGCAGTTCTTC
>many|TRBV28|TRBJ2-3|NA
CASSSARQYPRTDTQYF
TGTGCCAGCAGTTCAGCAAGACAGTATCCCCGGACAGATACGCAGTATTTT
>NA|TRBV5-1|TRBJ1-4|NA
CASCLNNEKLFF
TGCGCCAGCTGTCTCAATAATGAAAAACTGTTTTTT
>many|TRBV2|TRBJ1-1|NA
CASNTANTEAFF
TGTGCCAGCAATACAGCGAACACTGAAGCTTTCTTT
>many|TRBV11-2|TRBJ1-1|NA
CASSFEGMVNTEAFF
TGTGCCAGCAGCTTCGAGGGAATGGTGAACACTGAAGCTTTCTTT
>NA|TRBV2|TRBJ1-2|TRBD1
CASSVPGQGSYGYTF
TGTGCCAGCAGTGTTCCGGGACAGGGGTCCTATGGCTACACCTTC
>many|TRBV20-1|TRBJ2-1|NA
CSARGGGAASYNEQFF
TGCAGTGCTAGGGGGGGGGGGGCGGCCTCCTACAATGAGCAGTTCTTC
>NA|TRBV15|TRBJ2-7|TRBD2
CATSRDSGSWYEQYF
TGTGCCACCAGCAGAGATAGCGGGAGTTGGTACGAGCAGTACTTC
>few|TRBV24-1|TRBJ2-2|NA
CATSDLRAGTNTGELFF
TGTGCCACCAGTGATTTGCGGGCAGGGACGAACACCGGGGAGCTGTTTTTT
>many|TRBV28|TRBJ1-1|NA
CASSFSLGNTEAFF
TGTGCCAGCAGTTTCTCCCTAGGGAACACTGAAGCTTTCTTT
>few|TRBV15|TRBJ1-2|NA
CATSRGPAGVEYGYTF
TGTGCCACCAGCAGAGGTCCCGCAGGGGTGGAATATGGCTACACCTTC
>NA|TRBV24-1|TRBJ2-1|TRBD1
CATSDLPGQRSYNEQFF
TGTGCCACCAGTGATTTGCCGGGACAGAGGTCCTACAATGAGCAGTTCTTC
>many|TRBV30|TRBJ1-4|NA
CAWTTNEKLFF
TGTGCCTGGACAACAAATGAAAAACTGTTTTTT
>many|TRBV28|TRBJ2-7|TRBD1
CASSLRDRVGEQYF
TGTGCCAGCAGTTTGAGGGACAGGGTTGGCGAGCAGTACTTC
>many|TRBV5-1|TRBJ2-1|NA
CASRPDSLYNEQFF
TGCGCCAGCCGACCGGACAGTTTATACAATGAGCAGTTCTTC
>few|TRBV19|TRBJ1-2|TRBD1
CASSTPGTGVKGYTF
TGTGCCAGTAGTACCCCCGGGACAGGGGTTAAGGGCTACACCTTC
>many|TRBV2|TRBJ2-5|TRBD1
CASTFTKDRGKETQYF
TGTGCCAGCACTTTTACTAAGGACAGGGGGAAGGAGACCCAGTACTTC
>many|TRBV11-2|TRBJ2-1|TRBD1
CASSRTGGSSYNEQFF
TGTGCCAGCAGCCGGACAGGGGGTAGCTCCTACAATGAGCAGTTCTTC
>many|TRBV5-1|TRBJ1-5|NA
CASRRGGNSNQPQHF
TGCGCCAGCAGGCGGGGCGGAAATAGCAATCAGCCCCAGCATTTT
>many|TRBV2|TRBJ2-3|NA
CASRATRLENTQYF
TGTGCCAGCAGAGCGACCAGACTAGAGAATACGCAGTATTTT
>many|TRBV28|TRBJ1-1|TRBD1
CASSSHRGLKVDTEAFF
TGTGCCAGCAGTTCCCACAGGGGGCTGAAGGTCGACACTGAAGCTTTCTTT
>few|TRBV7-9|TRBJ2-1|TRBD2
CASTLAGLYNEQFF
TGTGCCAGTACCCTAGCGGGCCTTTACAATGAGCAGTTCTTC
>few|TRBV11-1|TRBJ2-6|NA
CASSPGRRNSGANVLTF
TGTGCCAGCAGCCCCGGACGGCGCAACTCTGGGGCCAACGTCCTGACTTTC
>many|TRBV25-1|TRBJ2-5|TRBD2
CAASSRTGLAGRETQYF
TGTGCCGCAAGCTCCAGAACGGGACTAGCGGGGCGAGAGACCCAGTACTTC
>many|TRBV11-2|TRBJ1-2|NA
CASSSLTEMNGYTF
TGTGCCAGCAGCTCGTTGACAGAGATGAATGGCTACACCTTC
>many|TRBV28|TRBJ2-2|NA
CASSGTPHSRELFF
TGTGCCAGCAGTGGGACCCCGCACTCCAGGGAGCTGTTTTTT
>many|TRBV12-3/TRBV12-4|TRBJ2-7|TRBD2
CASRLAGVYEQYF
TGTGCCAGCCGACTAGCGGGAGTTTACGAGCAGTACTTC
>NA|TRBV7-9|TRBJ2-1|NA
CASSLNLASYNEQFF
TGTGCCAGCAGCTTAAATCTAGCCTCCTACAATGAGCAGTTCTTC
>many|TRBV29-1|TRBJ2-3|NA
CSATRSDTQYF
TGCAGCGCAACACGGTCAGATACGCAGTATTTT
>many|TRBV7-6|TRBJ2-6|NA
CASSHPWGPGANVLTF
TGTGCCAGCAGCCATCCGTGGGGGCCTGGGGCCAACGTCCTGACTTTC
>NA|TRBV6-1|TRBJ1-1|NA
CASSLDQGRAFF
TGTGCCAGCAGCCTAGACCAGGGGCGCGCTTTCTTT
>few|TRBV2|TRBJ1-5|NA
CASSEVRTYQPQHF
TGTGCCAGCAGTGAAGTAAGGACCTATCAGCCCCAGCATTTT
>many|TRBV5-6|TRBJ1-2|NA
CASSPWGEYGYTF
TGTGCCAGCAGCCCTTGGGGGGAATATGGCTACACCTTC
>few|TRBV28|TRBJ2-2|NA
CASSLSGANTGELFF
TGTGCCAGCAGTTTATCGGGAGCGAACACCGGGGAGCTGTTTTTT
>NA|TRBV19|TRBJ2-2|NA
CASSGIAGELFF
TGTGCCAGTAGCGGGATCGCCGGGGAGCTGTTTTTT
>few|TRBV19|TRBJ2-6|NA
CASDSIPSGANVLTF
TGTGCCAGTGACAGCATACCCTCTGGGGCCAACGTCCTGACTTTC
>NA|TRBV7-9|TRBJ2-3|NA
CASTQGADTQYF
TGTGCCAGCACCCAGGGCGCAGATACGCAGTATTTT